Each of the 30 T cell receptor beta chains below was sequenced from the same sample in a study of blood T cell repertoires in COVID-19 (dated by TCRdb to the early 2020s). Library preparation used the immunoSEQ multiplex PCR assay. TCRdb's version of the immuneACCESS table is confined to in-frame rearrangements and falls short of the full clone set. An unresolved V gene accounts for under half of the shortfall where checked; the remainder is of unknown origin. This sample has 150,000 or so clones in its table, and 80% to 90% of those were observed once. Roughly 8.2% of the sample rests with the top ten. The material sequenced was peripheral blood. These receptors all stem from a man in his sixties with acute or convalescent COVID-19.

V gene TRBV3-1 (or the pseudogene TRBV3-2) combines with J gene TRBJ2-5; a possible D gene is TRBD2 (6 bases). CDR1 is LGHDT and CDR2 is YNNKEL in the germline V gene (reference sequence). The CDR3 covers 15 residues. The V end was cut by 3 bases, the J end by 5 bases, with 16 bases between. Written as DNA, the CDR3 is TGTGCCAGCAGCCAGGCCTGGGTGGGGAGGGAGACCCAGTACTTC. It translates to CASSQAWVGRETQYF.

The chain recombines TRBV21-1 with TRBJ2-4; whether TRBD1, the table's D call, matches the DNA was not checked. TRBV21-1 is given as a pseudogene. The CDR3 consists of 19 residues. The CDR3 sequence: CASSKEDSWAWWAKNIQYF. The DNA for the CDR3 is TGTGCCAGCAGCAAAGAGGACAGTTGGGCATGGTGGGCCAAAAACATTCAGTACTTC.

This chain joins TRBV5-4 and TRBJ2-1; the match to TRBD2 covers 8 bases. Trimming took 4 bases from V and 1 from J; bases not matched to a gene: 7. This CDR3 is 16 amino acids long. Germline V gene lookup returns CDR1 SGHNT and CDR2 YYREEE (reference sequence). For the CDR3, the DNA is TGTGCCAGCAGCAGGGAAGCGGGAGTTTCCTACAATGAGCAGTTCTTC. Protein product: CASSREAGVSYNEQFF.

CDR3 in DNA: TGTGCCAGCAGTTCTCTAGTCACAGATACGCAGTATTTT. Its translation is CASSSLVTDTQYF. The V gene is TRBV28, the J gene TRBJ2-3, with D unresolved. Germline CDR1 and CDR2: MDHEN and SYDVKM. The ends were cut back, 4 bases at V and 2 bases at J, with 7 bases in the middle. The CDR3 runs 13 residues.

The rearrangement uses TRBV28 and TRBJ2-1; 7 bases are a match to TRBD2. The germline V gene encodes CDR1 MDHEN and CDR2 SYDVKM. The CDR3 loop spans 15 amino acids. V gave up 3 bases and J gave up 4 bases; unmatched junction bases: 6. This CDR3 is CASSFLREVYNEQFF. DNA for the CDR3: TGTGCCAGCAGTTTTTTACGGGAGGTATACAATGAGCAGTTCTTC.

The chain combines TRBV28 with TRBJ1-4, with D possibly being TRBD1 (6 bases). CDR1 is MDHEN and CDR2 is SYDVKM in the germline V gene. Trimming removed 5 bases from V and 6 bases from J, with 13 bases in between. The CDR3 contains 14 residues. The CDR3 region is CASSHRVFYEKLFF. The DNA for the CDR3 is TGTGCCAGCAGTCACAGGGTTTTTTATGAAAAACTGTTTTTT.

The chain has TRBV28 and TRBJ1-2; D is ambiguous. This CDR3 spans 16 amino acids. Deletions cut 2 bases from V and 1 base from J, with 14 bases between. CDR1 MDHEN and CDR2 SYDVKM come from the germline V gene. The CDR3: CASSLPAGGFNYGYTF. The CDR3 DNA is TGTGCCAGCAGTTTACCCGCCGGCGGATTTAACTATGGCTACACCTTC.

The rearrangement joins TRBV11-2 to TRBJ2-5, with TRBD1 matching over 8 bases. The CDR3 sequence is 19 residues long. From germline, CDR1 is SGHAT and CDR2 FQNNGV. The V and J ends lost 1 base and 1 base, in that order; junction bases with no gene match: 14. The CDR3: CASSLVVGRGLSPQETQYF. In DNA form, the CDR3 reads TGTGCCAGCAGCTTAGTAGTGGGCAGGGGGCTCAGTCCCCAAGAGACCCAGTACTTC. Drawing the rest from reference TRBV11-2 and TRBJ2-5, the complete variable domain is EAGVAQSPRYKIIEKRQSVAFWCNPISGHATLYWYQQILGQGPKLLIQFQNNGVVDDSQLPKDRFSAERLKGVDSTLKIQPAKLEDSAVYLCASSLVVGRGLSPQETQYFGPGTRLLVL.

V usage is TRBV19 and J usage is TRBJ1-5, with 8 positions matching TRBD1. Germline V CDR1 and CDR2: LNHDA, SQIVND (reference sequence). The CDR3 loop spans 16 amino acids. Trimming removed 6 bases from V and 0 bases from J; junction bases left unmatched: 7. The chain's CDR3 is CASSRDRGNSNQPQHF. CDR3 DNA: TGTGCCAGTAGCCGAGACAGGGGTAATAGCAATCAGCCCCAGCATTTT.

This chain joins TRBV28 and TRBJ2-6; the match to TRBD2 covers 7 bases. V lost 4 bases and J lost 1; bases outside the gene matches: 4. The germline V gene encodes CDR1 MDHEN and CDR2 SYDVKM. The CDR3 sequence is 16 residues long. The CDR3 region has the DNA TGTGCCAGCAGTTCCCCCGGGGGGTCTGGGGCCAACGTCCTGACTTTC. Translated, it gives CASSSPGGSGANVLTF.

The CDR3 is CASSSGLASGELFF. Written as DNA, the CDR3 is TGTGCCAGCAGTTCGGGACTAGCGTCCGGGGAGCTGTTTTTT. This chain links TRBV2 with TRBJ2-2; TRBD2 aligns across 10 bases. With 5 bases clipped from V and 6 bases from J, the junction kept 3 bases outside the gene matches. This CDR3 has 14 amino acids. The V gene's germline CDR1 is SNHLY and CDR2 FYNNEI.

V and J are TRBV3-1 (or the pseudogene TRBV3-2) and TRBJ1-1, with TRBD1 matching 8 bases. Germline trimming cut 4 bases from V and 2 bases from J; bases unmatched to any gene: 6. The CDR3 is made up of 15 amino acids. Germline V gene sequence: CDR1 LGHDT, CDR2 YNNKEL (reference sequence). In DNA, the CDR3 is TGTGCCAGCAGCCCCCGGGACAGGAAAAACACTGAAGCTTTCTTT. Its protein is CASSPRDRKNTEAFF.

The chain is built from TRBV19 and TRBJ2-7; D is perhaps TRBD1 (6 bases). Looked up from germline, CDR1 is LNHDA and CDR2 is SQIVND (reference sequence). CDR3 size: 13 residues. Trimming stripped 7 bases from V and 3 bases from J, with 13 bases between. The CDR3 spells CASMGRRGYEQYF. The DNA for the CDR3 is TGTGCCAGTATGGGTCGCAGGGGCTACGAGCAGTACTTC.

The chain carries TRBV18 and TRBJ1-5; TRBD1 is a possible D gene (6 bases). The CDR3 loop spans 17 amino acids. Germline-derived CDR1 and CDR2 are KGHSH and LQKENI. V lost 2 bases and J 0 bases, leaving 14 bases between the germline ends. CDR3 bases: TGTGCCAGCTCACCAACCACAGGGACGACTAGCAATCAGCCCCAGCATTTT. This codes for CASSPTTGTTSNQPQHF.

The rearrangement links TRBV9 to TRBJ2-2, with D possibly matching TRBD2 (6 bases). The length of the CDR3 is 14 residues. The V gene's germline CDR1 is SGDLS and CDR2 YYNGEE. With 0 bases removed from V and 5 bases from J, the gap between germline ends came to 8 bases. The CDR3 reads CASSVDSGTGELFF. Here the CDR3 DNA reads TGTGCCAGCAGCGTAGATAGCGGTACCGGGGAGCTGTTTTTT.

The CDR3 bases are TGTGCCAGCAGCGACAGGACGGGGGCCAACGTCCTGACTTTC. Translated: CASSDRTGANVLTF. The V call is TRBV3-1 (or the pseudogene TRBV3-2), the J call TRBJ2-6; possibly TRBD1 for D (6 bases). The CDR3 covers 14 residues. Germline V lookup: CDR1 LGHDT, CDR2 YNNKEL (reference sequence). Deletions cut 5 bases from V and 4 bases from J, with 9 bases between.

Only a few counts were recorded for this clone. The chain couples TRBV4-1 to TRBJ1-6; possibly TRBD1 for D (5 bases). Per germline, CDR1 MGHRA and CDR2 YSYEKL. The CDR3 is made up of 13 amino acids. V lost 5 bases, J lost 3 bases, and 5 bases lay in between. In nucleotides, the CDR3 is TGCGCCAGCAGCGGACACTATAATTCACCCCTCCACTTT. Translation: CASSGHYNSPLHF.

The CDR3 loop reads CASSATGYEQYF. DNA for the CDR3: TGCGCCAGCAGCGCTACAGGGTACGAGCAGTACTTC. The J gene is TRBJ2-7, the V gene TRBV5-1; TRBD1 might be the D (6 bases). CDR1 and CDR2 (germline): SGHRS, YFSETQ. V lost 4 bases and J 4 bases, leaving 9 bases between the germline ends. This CDR3 spans 12 amino acids.

This clone was detected only once. The rearrangement joins TRBV5-4 to TRBJ2-3, with TRBD2 matching over 11 bases. Unmatched junction bases numbered 8, after V lost 5 bases and J lost 6 bases. Germline V lookup: CDR1 SGHNT, CDR2 YYREEE (reference sequence). The CDR3 has 15 residues. In DNA form, the CDR3 reads TGTGCCAGCAGGCGGACTAGCGGGTCCATCGATACGCAGTATTTT. This sequence encodes CASRRTSGSIDTQYF.

The rearrangement links TRBV28 to TRBJ1-4; no reliable D call. The V end lost 3 bases, the J end lost 2 bases, and 13 bases lay between the germline ends. The germline CDR1 and CDR2 sequences are MDHEN and SYDVKM. This CDR3 is 16 amino acids long. The CDR3 bases are TGTGCCAGCAGTTTCGGAACCAGCGGGACTAATGAAAAACTGTTTTTT. Translated, it gives CASSFGTSGTNEKLFF.

The chain recombines TRBV18 with TRBJ1-6; maybe TRBD1 (6 bases). Germline V lookup: CDR1 KGHSH, CDR2 LQKENI. The CDR3 is made up of 16 amino acids. Trimming left V 3 bases short and J 5 bases short, with 14 bases between. The CDR3 nucleotides are TGTGCCAGCTCACCGAGTTCCCGACAGGATAATTCACCCCTCCACTTT. Its protein product is CASSPSSRQDNSPLHF.

V is TRBV4-2 and J is TRBJ1-4; weak D call: TRBD1 (6 bases). Germline CDR1 reads LGHNA; CDR2 reads YNFKEQ. V shed 1 base and J shed 4 bases, with 10 bases lying between them. The CDR3 extends over 15 amino acids. CDR3 DNA: TGTGCCAGCAGCCAAGTACGCAGGGGTAATGAAAAACTGTTTTTT. Its translation is CASSQVRRGNEKLFF.

This sequence joins TRBV18 and TRBJ1-4; 8 bases map to TRBD1. Germline V lookup: CDR1 KGHSH, CDR2 LQKENI. This CDR3 is built from 15 residues. With V trimmed by 0 bases and J by 5 bases, 2 bases remained unmatched. The CDR3 DNA is TGTGCCAGCTCACCACCCTCAGGGGGCAATGAAAAACTGTTTTTT. This translates into CASSPPSGGNEKLFF.

The rearrangement joins TRBV10-3 to TRBJ1-1; tentative D call: TRBD1 (6 bases). Trimming stripped 6 bases from V and 1 base from J, with 12 bases between. CDR3 length equals 14 residues. Germline assignment: CDR1 ENHRY and CDR2 SYGVKD. The CDR3 DNA sequence: TGTGCCATCAGCGAGGGACACCCGAACACTGAAGCTTTCTTT. It yields the protein CAISEGHPNTEAFF.

This clone has a handful of counts. The chain combines TRBV5-4 with TRBJ1-4; maybe TRBD1 (5 bases). The CDR3 has 16 residues. V was cut by 3 bases and J by 7 bases, with 19 bases left in between. CDR1 and CDR2 (germline): SGHNT, YYREEE (reference sequence). CDR3 in amino acids: CASSSGQGPDTEKLFF. CDR3 sequence (DNA): TGTGCCAGCAGCTCAGGACAAGGCCCGGACACTGAAAAACTGTTTTTT.

This chain joins TRBV28 and TRBJ1-1; D gene uncertain. The germline V and J ends were trimmed by 5 bases and 2 bases, with 9 bases remaining between them. This CDR3 has 13 residues. The V gene's germline CDR1 is MDHEN and CDR2 SYDVKM. In DNA form, the CDR3 reads TGTGCCAGCAGTGCCAGGTACAACACTGAAGCTTTCTTT. Translated, it gives CASSARYNTEAFF.

The rearrangement links TRBV30 to TRBJ2-6, with TRBD1 as a possible D gene (5 bases). The CDR3 loop spans 17 amino acids. The V gene's germline CDR1 is GTSNPN and CDR2 SVGIG (reference sequence). The V gene lost 2 bases and the J gene lost 0 bases, with 14 bases spanning the gap. For the CDR3, the DNA is TGTGCCTGGAGTAGGGGCAGAACCGCCTCTGGGGCCAACGTCCTGACTTTC. It specifies CAWSRGRTASGANVLTF.

V gene TRBV6-5 combines with J gene TRBJ2-5; weak D call: TRBD2 (6 bases). The CDR3 is made up of 12 amino acids. Germline loops: CDR1 MNHEY, CDR2 SVGAGI. V was pared by 7 bases and J by 7 bases, with 13 bases between. The CDR3 coding sequence is TGTGCCAGCATCCCGGGAGTGGGGACCCAGTACTTC. As protein: CASIPGVGTQYF.

This chain connects TRBV10-3 to TRBJ1-5; D is possibly TRBD1 (5 bases). CDR1 and CDR2 from the germline V gene are ENHRY and SYGVKD. V shed 3 bases and J shed 6 bases, with 12 bases lying between them. The CDR3 consists of 14 residues. The chain's CDR3 is CAISDGREGQPQHF. CDR3 in DNA: TGTGCCATCAGTGACGGCAGGGAGGGTCAGCCCCAGCATTTT.

The chain links TRBV29-1 to TRBJ2-1; 7 nucleotides agree with TRBD1. The CDR3 covers 14 residues. The V gene's germline CDR1 is SQVTM and CDR2 ANQGSEA. The V segment lost 7 bases and the J segment 5 bases; nucleotides outside the gene matches: 11. CDR3 sequence (DNA): TGCAGCGCCAATACAGGGGCTGGGGACAATGAGCAGTTCTTC. It yields the protein CSANTGAGDNEQFF.